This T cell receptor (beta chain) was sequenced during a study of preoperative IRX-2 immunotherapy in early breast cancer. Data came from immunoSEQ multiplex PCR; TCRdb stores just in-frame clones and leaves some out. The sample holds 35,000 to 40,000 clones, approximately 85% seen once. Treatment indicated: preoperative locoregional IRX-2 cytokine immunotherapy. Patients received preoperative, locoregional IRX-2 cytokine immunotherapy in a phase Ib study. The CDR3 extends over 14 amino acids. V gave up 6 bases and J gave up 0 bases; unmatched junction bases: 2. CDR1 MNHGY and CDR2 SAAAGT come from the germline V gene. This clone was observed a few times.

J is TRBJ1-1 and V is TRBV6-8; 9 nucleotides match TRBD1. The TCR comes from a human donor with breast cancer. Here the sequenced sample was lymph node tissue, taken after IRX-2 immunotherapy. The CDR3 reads CASRGQGLNTEAFF. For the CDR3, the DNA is TGTGCCAGCAGGGGACAGGGACTGAACACTGAAGCTTTCTTT.